Below are 32 T cell receptor beta chains sequenced from a single sample in a study of technical replicates of blood from a handful of donors. Produced via immunoSEQ multiplex PCR; TCRdb's table is partial and in-frame only. The sample has approximately 70,000 clones, about 91% seen once. Source material: T cells isolated from PBMCs. The receptor set was obtained from a human donor in good health.

V is TRBV11-2 and J is TRBJ2-3, with D possibly TRBD1 on 5 matching bases. The V gene lost 5 bases and the J gene lost 4 bases, with 16 bases spanning the gap. The CDR3 runs 15 residues. In germline, CDR1 is SGHAT, CDR2 FQNNGV. CDR3 region: CASSPSGFAADTQYF. The CDR3 DNA reads TGTGCCAGCAGCCCCTCAGGGTTTGCCGCAGATACGCAGTATTTT.

This rearrangement joins TRBV7-2 to TRBJ2-1; 11 positions match TRBD1. J gave up 9 bases and V 7 bases, and 11 bases lay outside the gene matches. Germline loops: CDR1 SGHTA, CDR2 FQGNSA. The CDR3 spans 15 residues. The CDR3 nucleotides are TGTGCCAGCACCCGCTCTGGGACAGGGGGTGGTGAGCAGTTCTTC. Translated: CASTRSGTGGGEQFF.

V gene TRBV11-2 combines with J gene TRBJ2-2; D remains ambiguous. CDR3 length equals 13 residues. V lost 5 bases and J lost 3, with 7 bases in between. CDR1 is SGHAT, CDR2 FQNNGV, per germline. The chain's CDR3 is CASSPEDTGELFF. The CDR3 DNA is TGTGCCAGCAGCCCCGAGGACACCGGGGAGCTGTTTTTT. The full variable domain, with the rest looked up from reference TRBV11-2 and TRBJ2-2, is EAGVAQSPRYKIIEKRQSVAFWCNPISGHATLYWYQQILGQGPKLLIQFQNNGVVDDSQLPKDRFSAERLKGVDSTLKIQPAKLEDSAVYLCASSPEDTGELFFGEGSRLTVL.

The chain employs TRBV6-5 and TRBJ1-2, with 7 nucleotides matching TRBD1. Trimming took 5 bases from V and 4 from J; bases not matched to a gene: 4. CDR1 is MNHEY and CDR2 is SVGAGI in the germline V gene. The CDR3 runs 13 residues. CDR3 protein: CASSNQGVYGYTF. In nucleotides, the CDR3 is TGTGCCAGCAGTAATCAGGGGGTCTATGGCTACACCTTC.

The genes are TRBV14 and TRBJ1-1; the D gene is possibly TRBD1 (6 bases). The CDR3 runs 16 residues. Per germline, CDR1 SGHDN and CDR2 FVKESK. Trimming shortened V by 2 bases and J by 0 bases, and 13 bases separated the two germline ends. CDR3 residues: CASSQYQGIMNTEAFF. CDR3 DNA: TGTGCCAGCAGCCAATACCAGGGGATCATGAACACTGAAGCTTTCTTT.

The rearrangement links TRBV4-2 to TRBJ2-3, with no clear D. Germline V gene lookup returns CDR1 LGHNA and CDR2 YNFKEQ. This CDR3 spans 14 amino acids. Trimming stripped 3 bases from V and 7 bases from J, with 14 bases between. In nucleotides, the CDR3 is TGTGCCAGCAGCCATTTGGGTAGCTTAAATACGCAGTATTTT. It encodes CASSHLGSLNTQYF.

Written as DNA, the CDR3 is TGTGCCATCAGCGACACCGGAGGGTCCTACAATGAGCAGTTCTTC. Its protein product is CAISDTGGSYNEQFF. The V and J genes are TRBV10-3 and TRBJ2-1; D perhaps matches TRBD2 (6 bases). CDR1 and CDR2 from the germline V gene are ENHRY and SYGVKD. The V and J ends lost 6 bases and 1 base respectively, with 13 bases between them. The CDR3 runs to 15 residues.

The V gene is TRBV11-3, the J gene TRBJ2-7; TRBD2 matches at 8 bases. V was pared by 5 bases and J by 1 base, with 10 bases of the junction left unmatched. This CDR3 region has 16 residues. Germline V lookup: CDR1 SGHNT, CDR2 YENEEA. The CDR3 loop is CASSPEGTRLSYEQYF. Here the CDR3 DNA reads TGTGCCAGCAGCCCCGAGGGGACTAGACTTTCCTACGAGCAGTACTTC.

The genes are TRBV25-1 and TRBJ1-1, with TRBD1 matching over 8 bases. Germline values: CDR1 MGHDK, CDR2 SYGVNS. This CDR3 comprises 15 residues. The trim removed 4 bases at V and 1 base at J, leaving 5 bases unmatched. This CDR3 reads CASSASGTGNTEAFF. The DNA for the CDR3 is TGTGCCAGCAGTGCCTCCGGGACAGGGAACACTGAAGCTTTCTTT.

The rearrangement uses TRBV28 and TRBJ1-5; the match to TRBD1 covers 7 bases. V trimming: 4 bases; J trimming: 5 bases; junction bases outside the gene matches: 8. Germline V gene sequence: CDR1 MDHEN, CDR2 SYDVKM. This CDR3 has 15 amino acids. The CDR3 loop reads CASSSGDRIDQPQHF. The CDR3 coding sequence is TGTGCCAGCAGTTCCGGGGACAGAATTGATCAGCCCCAGCATTTT.

The CDR3 bases are TGTGCCAGCAGTTATCTTGCACTAGCGGGCTACAATGAGCAGTTCTTC. Translated, it gives CASSYLALAGYNEQFF. This chain links TRBV6-5 with TRBJ2-1; TRBD2 agrees at 9 bases. This CDR3 region has 16 residues. Germline V gene lookup returns CDR1 MNHEY and CDR2 SVGAGI. J was trimmed by 3 bases and V by 3 bases; bases with no gene match: 6.

The chain joins TRBV5-1 to TRBJ2-7, with D possibly TRBD1 on 6 matching bases. Trimming took 2 bases from V and 0 from J, leaving 15 bases between them. CDR3 length: 16 residues. Per the germline V gene, CDR1 is SGHRS and CDR2 is YFSETQ. The CDR3, as DNA: TGCGCCAGCAGCTTACTGTTGGGGGCTACCTCCTACGAGCAGTACTTC. Translating it yields CASSLLLGATSYEQYF.

The chain combines TRBV5-6 with TRBJ2-7; 7 nucleotides agree with TRBD2. Germline V gene lookup returns CDR1 SGHDT and CDR2 YYEEEE. J was trimmed by 5 bases and V by 0 bases; bases with no gene match: 11. CDR3 length: 16 residues. In DNA, the CDR3 is TGTGCCAGCAGCTTGGGAGCTGCGGGAGACGCTCACGAGCAGTACTTC. This encodes CASSLGAAGDAHEQYF.

J is TRBJ1-2 and V is TRBV4-3, with 10 bases matching TRBD1. Per germline, CDR1 LGHNA and CDR2 YSLEER. The V gene end was trimmed by 3 bases and the J gene end by 7 bases; junction bases not matched to a gene: 5. CDR3 length equals 14 residues. The CDR3 reads CASSQGDRGLGYTF. The CDR3 region has the DNA TGCGCCAGCAGCCAGGGTGACAGGGGGCTTGGCTACACCTTC.

V gene TRBV28 combines with J gene TRBJ2-7, with a weak D call TRBD2 (6 bases). Looked up from germline, CDR1 is MDHEN and CDR2 is SYDVKM. V was trimmed by 10 bases and J by 5 bases, leaving 12 bases between them. The CDR3 covers 11 residues. CDR3 nucleotide sequence: TGTGCCACCGTGGCTAGCGACGAGCAGTACTTC. Its translation is CATVASDEQYF.

The chain has TRBV19 and TRBJ2-7; 11 bases map to TRBD2. The J call may be mistaken, given a closer DNA end match to TRBJ2-1. CDR3 length: 14 residues. Germline V CDR1 and CDR2: LNHDA, SQIVND (reference sequence). The CDR3 DNA sequence: TGTGCCAGTGCCCCTAGCGGGGGGAGGGATGAGCAGTTCTTC. Amino acids: CASAPSGGRDEQFF.

The V call is TRBV19, the J call TRBJ2-2, with D possibly TRBD2 on 5 matching bases. This CDR3 has 14 residues. The germline V and J ends were trimmed by 7 bases and 0 bases, with 9 bases remaining between them. The germline V gene encodes CDR1 LNHDA and CDR2 SQIVND (reference sequence). CDR3 bases: TGTGCCAGTAACGCGGGCCCGAACACCGGGGAGCTGTTTTTT. Its protein product is CASNAGPNTGELFF.

V is TRBV29-1 and J is TRBJ2-1, with 9 bases aligning to TRBD2. This CDR3 comprises 15 residues. Germline loops: CDR1 SQVTM, CDR2 ANQGSEA. V lost 6 bases, J lost 9 bases, and 15 bases stayed unmatched. As DNA, the CDR3 is TGCAGCGTCACCCCCTGGATAGCGGGAGTGGGTGAGCAGTTCTTC. It codes for CSVTPWIAGVGEQFF.

The chain links TRBV5-1 to TRBJ2-7; 9 positions match TRBD1. J gave up 3 bases and V 7 bases, and 8 bases lay outside the gene matches. CDR3 length equals 14 residues. Germline V gene lookup returns CDR1 SGHRS and CDR2 YFSETQ. CDR3: CASQRDRDHYEQYF. CDR3 nucleotide sequence: TGCGCCAGCCAGCGGGACAGGGACCACTACGAGCAGTACTTC.

V and J are TRBV7-8 and TRBJ1-5; 10 bases line up with TRBD1. Per the germline V gene, CDR1 is SGHVS and CDR2 is FQNEAQ. V gave up 5 bases and J gave up 5 bases; unmatched junction bases: 9. This CDR3 contains 16 residues. The CDR3 DNA sequence: TGTGCCAGCAGCCTCTGGGACAGGGGCTTTTATCAGCCCCAGCATTTT. It encodes CASSLWDRGFYQPQHF.

The CDR3 spells CASSTNGAGDAEQFF. Here the CDR3 DNA reads TGTGCCAGCAGCACTAACGGAGCGGGAGACGCTGAGCAGTTCTTC. The chain has TRBV7-2 and TRBJ2-1; TRBD2 matches at 8 bases. With V trimmed by 5 bases and J by 9 bases, 12 bases remained unmatched. Germline CDR1 reads SGHTA; CDR2 reads FQGNSA. The CDR3 spans 15 residues.

This clone was detected only once. This chain links TRBV4-1 with TRBJ1-1; 7 nucleotides agree with TRBD1. Per the germline V gene, CDR1 is MGHRA and CDR2 is YSYEKL. The CDR3 is 13 residues long. The J segment lost 4 bases and the V segment lost 5 bases, leaving 4 bases of the junction unmatched. The CDR3 DNA reads TGCGCCAGCAGCACCCCAGGGGGCACTGAAGCTTTCTTT. It translates to CASSTPGGTEAFF.

The genes are TRBV6-5 and TRBJ2-2; 7 bases align to TRBD2. The CDR3 has 16 residues. The V gene's germline CDR1 is MNHEY and CDR2 SVGAGI. V was pared by 2 bases and J by 0 bases, with 3 bases of the junction left unmatched. The CDR3 DNA follows: TGTGCCAGCAGTTACATGAGCGGGGCGAACACCGGGGAGCTGTTTTTT. Translated: CASSYMSGANTGELFF.

The V gene is TRBV7-9, the J gene TRBJ2-5, with 8 bases matching TRBD1. V was clipped by 5 bases and J by 2 bases; unmatched bases: 4. The CDR3 runs to 14 residues. CDR1 is SEHNR and CDR2 is FQNEAQ in the germline V gene (reference sequence). The CDR3 protein is CASSRGQGQETQYF. DNA for the CDR3: TGTGCCAGCAGCCGAGGACAGGGACAAGAGACCCAGTACTTC.

The chain has TRBV11-2 and TRBJ2-5; D perhaps matches TRBD2 (5 bases). Trimming left V 5 bases short and J 0 bases short, with 13 bases between. Germline loops: CDR1 SGHAT, CDR2 FQNNGV. CDR3 length: 15 residues. CDR3 sequence (DNA): TGTGCCAGCAGCCCAGGCGGACTTTACCAAGAGACCCAGTACTTC. Translating it yields CASSPGGLYQETQYF.

The genes are TRBV5-4 and TRBJ2-7; D possibly corresponds to TRBD2 (5 bases). This CDR3 spans 12 amino acids. Looked up from germline, CDR1 is SGHNT and CDR2 is YYREEE (reference sequence). The V and J ends lost 4 bases and 4 bases respectively, with 9 bases between them. CDR3 residues: CASSGGPYEQYF. CDR3 coding DNA: TGTGCCAGCAGCGGAGGTCCTTACGAGCAGTACTTC.

This clone was detected only a few times. The V call is TRBV5-1, the J call TRBJ1-3; the match to TRBD1 covers 7 bases. CDR1 SGHRS and CDR2 YFSETQ come from the germline V gene. There are 12 residues in the CDR3. Germline trimming cut 7 bases from V and 5 bases from J; bases unmatched to any gene: 3. The CDR3 sequence is CASGDSRNTIYF. CDR3 coding DNA: TGCGCCAGCGGGGACAGTAGAAACACCATATATTTT.

The chain uses TRBV5-1 and TRBJ2-7, with TRBD2 matching 8 bases. The CDR3 is 13 residues long. Germline trimming cut 10 bases from V and 3 bases from J; bases unmatched to any gene: 9. Germline V lookup: CDR1 SGHRS, CDR2 YFSETQ. CDR3: CAQRGQSFYEQYF. DNA for the CDR3: TGCGCCCAGCGGGGGCAGTCCTTCTACGAGCAGTACTTC.

The V call is TRBV4-3, the J call TRBJ1-4, with 8 bases lining up with TRBD1. CDR1 is LGHNA and CDR2 is YSLEER in the germline V gene. This CDR3 is 16 amino acids long. The junction had 12 bases not matched to a gene; V was cut back by 4 bases and J by 8 bases. This chain's CDR3 is CASSPAGGDIKEKLFF. The CDR3 DNA reads as TGCGCCAGCAGCCCAGCAGGGGGCGACATAAAGGAAAAACTGTTTTTT.

This clone was picked up one time. The chain combines TRBV7-9 with TRBJ1-2, with 8 bases lining up with TRBD1. The germline V gene encodes CDR1 SEHNR and CDR2 FQNEAQ (reference sequence). Trimming at V came to 5 bases and at J to 8 bases, leaving 7 bases not matched to a gene. The CDR3 runs to 13 residues. DNA for the CDR3: TGTGCCAGCAGCGGAGGACAGGGAAACGGCTACACCTTC. This encodes CASSGGQGNGYTF.

Only one count was recorded for this clone. The V and J genes are TRBV6-1 and TRBJ2-3; 8 bases fit TRBD1. In germline, CDR1 is MNHNS, CDR2 SASEGT. The CDR3 sequence is 15 residues long. With V trimmed by 5 bases and J by 5 bases, 9 bases remained unmatched. The CDR3 loop is CASSRPQGAEDTQYF. The CDR3 DNA sequence: TGTGCCAGCAGTAGACCTCAGGGGGCGGAAGATACGCAGTATTTT.

The J gene is TRBJ2-7, the V gene TRBV11-3, with TRBD1 as a possible D gene (5 bases). Germline lookup yields CDR1 SGHNT and CDR2 YENEEA. This CDR3 region has 11 residues. V lost 4 bases and J lost 9, with 10 bases in between. The CDR3 spells CASSSQAGQYF. The CDR3 nucleotides are TGTGCCAGCAGCTCACAGGCAGGGCAGTACTTC.